This T cell receptor beta chain was recorded in a study of blood T cell repertoires in COVID-19 (TCRdb year 2020). In the study overall: Samples from collaborators originated in the United States, Italy and Spain and spanned both the acute and convalescent phases of COVID-19. The material from the prospective study consisted of cDNA or gDNA derived from T cells, B-cell-depleted T cells, or PBMCs. The dataset comprised deeply sampled blood TCRbeta repertoires from subjects exposed to, actively infected with, or recovered from COVID-19. The repertoires were made available in a free public database intended to serve as a resource for research on the immune response to SARS-CoV-2. The samples were drawn from two sources: the first 160 participants of the ongoing ImmuneRACE study, and 1,000 to 1,500 subjects contributed by 6 global collaborators. Nearly every sample came with metadata listing a de-identified subject ID, COVID-19 status, age in years and sex. Where available, HLA class I and class II types were taken from metadata supplied by the sample provider and were not determined by assay-based typing. General conclusions and limits of the study: The amount of clinical and demographic metadata varied by source and participant and was provided uncurated.

Participants in the prospective study were enrolled through a virtual design, were aged roughly 18 to 90 years, and lived in approximately 24 United States geographic areas. In the prospective study, participants were assigned to cohorts based on the clinical history participants reported in a screening survey and a study questionnaire. ImmuneRACE Cohort 3 recovered participants were defined by two consecutive negative NP/OP PCR tests, healthcare professional clearance, or symptom resolution. In the prospective study, whole blood, serum and a nasopharyngeal or oropharyngeal swab were collected from each participant by mobile phlebotomists. Participants in the prospective study had the option to provide additional blood draws and questionnaires over a roughly 2-month period. Blood samples from the prospective study were shipped frozen or at room temperature prior to DNA extraction. The immunoSEQ Assay, a bias-controlled multiplex PCR, was used to amplify TCRbeta CDR3 regions from genomic DNA. The published analysis was carried out like this. The number of nucleated cells in each sample was estimated from the amplification of reference gene primers within the assay. To quantify the absolute abundance of each unique TCRbeta CDR3 rearrangement, sequence reads were collapsed and filtered. For each sample, productive Simpson clonality was calculated as the square root of Simpson's diversity index over productive rearrangements. TCRdb stores this immuneACCESS table with in-frame sequences only. Part of the clones is absent; in the studies checked, under half of the shortfall reflects unresolved V genes, and no reason is known for the rest. V and J calls and clone size are as listed in that table; D and trimming were resolved from the DNA. The sample table contains 150,000 to 200,000 clones; only one count was recorded for about four fifths of them. 7% to 9% of the sample is taken by the ten largest.

The germline V gene gives CDR1 as SGHRS and CDR2 as YFSETQ. The CDR3 numbers 16 residues from cysteine through phenylalanine. The entry retains the CDR3 DNA only, 48 bases that are in frame from base 1. V lost 6 bases and J lost 8 bases, and the count of bases not matched to a germline gene is 15. Of note for this clone: Its antigen remains unidentified. No quality values exist for individual bases; no much larger clone is one base distant.

The chain joins TRBV5-1 to TRBJ2-1; TRBD2 aligns with 9 central bases. The sequenced material came from PBMCs or T cells enriched from blood (not recorded which). This receptor was identified in a man aged 35 to 55 who had recovered from COVID-19. The nucleotide sequence reads as follows: TGCGCCAGCACCGATGCGACGCGGGGGGGCTTGGATGAGCAGTTCTTC. This translates into CASTDATRGGLDEQFF.